Below are 23 T cell receptor beta chains sequenced from a single sample in a study of T-cell memory formation after mild COVID-19. TCRdb analysed the 5' RACE reads with MiXCR anew, one entry per CDR3 protein. In the table there are 300,000 to 400,000 distinct CDR3 sequences, around 13% of which are singletons. The sample taken for sequencing was PBMCs or a T cell subset sorted from them (not recorded which). The receptor source for this set is a man between 18 and 35 years old who had mild COVID-19 (a few samples of this study predate the infection). Cell type and time point are not known.

The chain employs TRBV5-1 and TRBJ2-1, with D perhaps TRBD2 (6 bases). Between the trimmed V and J ends, which lost 0 bases and 8 bases, there was a span of 12 bases. There are 14 residues in the CDR3. Germline V lookup: CDR1 SGHRS, CDR2 YFSETQ. DNA for the CDR3: TGCGCCAGCAGCTTGGCCAGGGACTTCGATGAGCAGTTCTTC. Its translation is CASSLARDFDEQFF.

This clonotype was seen at least ten times. The junction does not match germline at one end; this may be a read error. This rearrangement joins TRBV4-3 to TRBJ1-6, with unresolved D. Germline values: CDR1 LGHNA, CDR2 YSLEER. The CDR3 is made up of 19 amino acids. The CDR3 bases are TGCGCCAGCAGCCAAGATACCGCCTCCGGTGGGTCCTTTAATTCACCCCTCCACTTT. Translation: CASSQDTASGGSFNSPLHF.

This clonotype was detected ten times or more. The rearrangement links TRBV7-9 to TRBJ2-1, with unresolved D. V lost 4 bases to trimming and J lost 1 base, with 5 bases between them. This CDR3 has 13 residues. In germline, CDR1 is SEHNR, CDR2 FQNEAQ (reference sequence). CDR3 protein: CASSSGSYNEQFF. The DNA for the CDR3 is TGTGCCAGCAGCTCTGGTTCCTACAATGAGCAGTTCTTC.

V usage is TRBV20-1 and J usage is TRBJ2-2; D ambiguous. V lost 6 bases and J lost 7, with 9 bases in between. Germline-derived CDR1 and CDR2 are DFQATT and SNEGSKA (reference sequence). The CDR3 consists of 11 residues. The CDR3 sequence is CSAPRIGELFF. In nucleotides, the CDR3 is TGCAGTGCCCCCCGCATCGGGGAGCTGTTTTTT.

There are a few counts of this clonotype. V and J are TRBV7-9 and TRBJ1-5, with D possibly TRBD1 on 5 matching bases. The CDR3 has 16 amino acids. V was pared by 5 bases and J by 0 bases, with 14 bases between. Germline-derived CDR1 and CDR2 are SEHNR and FQNEAQ (reference sequence). The CDR3 reads CASSLYDSYSNQPQHF. In DNA form, the CDR3 reads TGTGCCAGCAGCCTGTACGACAGTTATAGCAATCAGCCCCAGCATTTT.

There are many counts of this clonotype. V gene TRBV5-1 combines with J gene TRBJ2-7; D is possibly TRBD2 (5 bases). Deletions cut 0 bases from V and 2 bases from J, with 6 bases between. The CDR3 is 13 amino acids. Germline V gene sequence: CDR1 SGHRS, CDR2 YFSETQ. CDR3 in DNA: TGCGCCAGCAGCTTGGACGGGGCCTACGAGCAGTACTTC. Protein sequence: CASSLDGAYEQYF.

This clonotype has only a few counts. The chain joins TRBV11-2 to TRBJ1-2, with TRBD1 matching over 7 bases. The junction had 6 bases not matched to a gene; V was cut back by 5 bases and J by 6 bases. This CDR3 contains 13 residues. CDR1 and CDR2 (germline): SGHAT, FQNNGV. CDR3 region: CASSAGQRHGYTF. The CDR3 region has the DNA TGTGCCAGCAGCGCGGGACAGCGTCATGGCTACACCTTC.

In this sample, this clonotype turned up many times. This chain connects TRBV5-1 to TRBJ2-7; D perhaps matches TRBD2 (6 bases). The CDR3 sequence is 15 residues long. V lost 0 bases and J 2 bases, leaving 12 bases between the germline ends. Germline values: CDR1 SGHRS, CDR2 YFSETQ. The CDR3 region has the DNA TGCGCCAGCAGCTTGGGCGGGACGGATCCCTACGAGCAGTACTTC. It is translated as CASSLGGTDPYEQYF.

The genes are TRBV18 and TRBJ2-5; D may be TRBD2 (5 bases). The CDR3 loop spans 15 amino acids. The V and J ends lost 0 bases and 4 bases respectively, with 12 bases between them. The V gene's germline CDR1 is KGHSH and CDR2 LQKENI. The CDR3 spells CASSPPSREGETQYF. As DNA, the CDR3 is TGTGCCAGCTCACCACCGTCCAGAGAGGGAGAGACCCAGTACTTC.

This clonotype was seen repeatedly, ten times or more. V is TRBV3-1 and J is TRBJ2-1, with TRBD2 as a possible D gene (5 bases). Germline CDR1 is LGHDT and CDR2 is YNNKEL (reference sequence). CDR3 length equals 14 residues. The ends were cut back, 2 bases at V and 8 bases at J, with 13 bases in the middle. CDR3 amino acids: CASSQRVLADEQFF. The CDR3 coding sequence is TGTGCCAGCAGCCAACGGGTGCTAGCCGATGAGCAGTTCTTC.

This clonotype was detected a few times. The rearrangement links TRBV7-2 to TRBJ2-3; TRBD2 aligns across 10 bases. The germline V gene has CDR1 SGHTA and CDR2 FQGNSA. This CDR3 contains 21 residues. V was pared by 2 bases and J by 2 bases, with 19 bases of the junction left unmatched. The CDR3 coding sequence is TGTGCCAGCAGCTTAAGGGTGGCTAGCGGGGGACGCACCCCGTTCACAGATACGCAGTATTTT. Translation gives CASSLRVASGGRTPFTDTQYF.

The chain joins TRBV20-1 to TRBJ2-7, with 9 bases matching TRBD1. This CDR3 has 16 residues. Trimming at V came to 2 bases and at J to 9 bases, leaving 17 bases not matched to a gene. Germline V gives CDR1 DFQATT, CDR2 SNEGSKA (reference sequence). The CDR3 sequence is CSARPHPPGQGSVQYV. The DNA of the CDR3 is TGCAGTGCTAGACCCCACCCGCCGGGACAGGGTTCGGTGCAGTACGTC.

This clonotype was counted only a few times. The rearrangement joins TRBV3-1 to TRBJ2-7; D possibly uses TRBD1 or TRBD2 (5 bases each). The ends were cut back, 0 bases at V and 5 bases at J, with 8 bases in the middle. CDR1 is LGHDT, CDR2 YNNKEL, per germline (reference sequence). CDR3 length: 13 residues. In DNA form, the CDR3 reads TGTGCCAGCAGCCAAGATTGGGGGAACGAGCAGTACTTC. Translation gives CASSQDWGNEQYF.

The V gene is TRBV6-2 or TRBV6-3, the J gene TRBJ1-2, with D perhaps matching TRBD1 (5 bases). The CDR3 totals 13 residues. With 5 bases removed from V and 10 bases from J, the gap between germline ends came to 17 bases. CDR1 MNHEY and CDR2 SVGEGT come from the germline V gene. The DNA for the CDR3 is TGTGCCAGCAGTCTCGGTGGAAAGGGGAACTACACCTTC. It codes for CASSLGGKGNYTF.

This sequence joins TRBV2 and TRBJ2-3; D is unclear. Between the trimmed V and J ends, which lost 6 bases and 2 bases, there was a span of 6 bases. In germline, CDR1 is SNHLY, CDR2 FYNNEI. The CDR3 covers 12 residues. CDR3 amino acids: CASRDNTDTQYF. CDR3 sequence (DNA): TGTGCCAGCAGAGATAACACAGATACGCAGTATTTT.

Only a few counts were recorded for this clonotype. The rearrangement links TRBV29-1 to TRBJ1-2; unclear D gene. Trimming cost V 6 bases and J 9 bases, with 20 bases left between them. Germline CDR1 reads SQVTM; CDR2 reads ANQGSEA. The CDR3 is 13 residues long. The CDR3 nucleotides are TGCAGCGTCTTTGGCCCGATTGGCGGCCGCTACACCTTC. This codes for CSVFGPIGGRYTF. The full variable domain, in which reference TRBV29-1 and TRBJ1-2 provide the parts outside the CDR3, is SAVISQKPSRDICQRGTSLTIQCQVDSQVTMMFWYRQQPGQSLTLIATANQGSEATYESGFVIDKFPISRPNLTFSTLTVSNMSPEDSSIYLCSVFGPIGGRYTFGSGTRLTVV.

The chain recombines TRBV6-4 with TRBJ2-3; D remains unclear. CDR1 is MRHNA and CDR2 is SNTAGT in the germline V gene. V was pared by 2 bases and J by 8 bases, with 20 bases between. CDR3 size: 16 residues. The CDR3 bases are TGTGCCAGCAGTGACCGGGCAGGCCAAACTCCCGCTACGCAGTATTTT. Translation: CASSDRAGQTPATQYF.

The sample holds a few counts of this clonotype. V gene TRBV14 combines with J gene TRBJ1-5; D ambiguous. Germline CDR1 is SGHDN and CDR2 is FVKESK. The CDR3 covers 14 residues. Trimming shortened V by 0 bases and J by 9 bases, and 12 bases separated the two germline ends. CDR3 sequence reads: CASSQEVPWRPQHF. CDR3 DNA: TGTGCCAGCAGCCAAGAAGTGCCCTGGCGGCCCCAGCATTTT.

V usage is TRBV19 and J usage is TRBJ1-6; possibly TRBD1 for D (5 bases). The V and J ends lost 6 bases and 9 bases respectively, with 9 bases between them. This CDR3 comprises 12 residues. Per the germline V gene, CDR1 is LNHDA and CDR2 is SQIVND (reference sequence). DNA of the CDR3: TGTGCCAGTAGCGCAGGGTTTTCACCCCTCCACTTT. Its protein is CASSAGFSPLHF.

The chain has TRBV5-4 and TRBJ1-1, with 7 positions matching TRBD1. The V segment lost 4 bases and the J segment 1 base; nucleotides outside the gene matches: 7. In germline, CDR1 is SGHNT, CDR2 YYREEE (reference sequence). CDR3 length: 15 residues. The CDR3 loop reads CASSLGQWGNTEAFF. The CDR3 coding sequence is TGTGCCAGCAGCCTGGGACAGTGGGGGAACACTGAAGCTTTCTTT.

In its sample, this clonotype was seen a few times. The CDR3: CASSLQGFVRGYTF. In DNA, the CDR3 is TGTGCCAGCAGCTTACAGGGGTTTGTTCGTGGCTACACCTTC. The rearrangement links TRBV7-2 to TRBJ1-2; maybe TRBD1 (6 bases). This CDR3 is 14 amino acids long. The V and J ends lost 2 bases and 7 bases respectively, with 14 bases between them. Germline CDR1 is SGHTA and CDR2 is FQGNSA.

This chain links TRBV19 with TRBJ1-2; the match to TRBD1 covers 11 bases. The V gene's germline CDR1 is LNHDA and CDR2 SQIVND (reference sequence). The CDR3 sequence is 13 residues long. The V gene end was trimmed by 5 bases and the J gene end by 7 bases; junction bases not matched to a gene: 3. CDR3 nucleotide sequence: TGTGCCAGTAGTGCCGGGACAGGGGGTGGCTACACCTTC. Residues: CASSAGTGGGYTF.

V gene TRBV25-1 combines with J gene TRBJ2-5; unclear D gene. The V and J ends lost 6 bases and 5 bases respectively, with 13 bases between them. CDR3 size: 13 residues. Germline loops: CDR1 MGHDK, CDR2 SYGVNS. DNA for the CDR3: TGTGCCAGCAGGATTGACAATTTGGAGACCCAGTACTTC. Residues: CASRIDNLETQYF.